The 5 T cell receptor beta chains presented below share a single source sample, sequenced in a study of blood T cell repertoires in COVID-19 (TCRdb year 2020). Receptors were amplified or captured by the immunoSEQ multiplex PCR assay. TCRdb holds this immuneACCESS table with in-frame rearrangements only. Some clones are missing; in checked studies, unresolved V genes explain under half, and the rest has no known cause. Across this sample there are 50,000 to 85,000 clones, with 82% seen only once. The leading ten clones occupy around 6.3% of the sample. Sample: peripheral blood. These TCRs come from a man in his sixties with acute or convalescent COVID-19.

This CDR3 is CASSLDYTEAFF. The CDR3 DNA sequence: TGTGCCAGCAGCTTAGATTATACTGAAGCTTTCTTT. The chain uses TRBV11-3 and TRBJ1-1; D is unresolved. This CDR3 has 12 amino acids. CDR1 is SGHNT and CDR2 is YENEEA in the germline V gene. V dropped 0 bases and J dropped 5 bases, with 4 bases sitting between them.

V usage is TRBV27 and J usage is TRBJ1-4; tentatively, D is TRBD1 (5 bases). The germline CDR1 and CDR2 sequences are MNHEY and SMNVEV (reference sequence). This CDR3 is built from 15 residues. Trimming shortened V by 6 bases and J by 7 bases, and 18 bases separated the two germline ends. The CDR3 nucleotides are TGTGCCAGCAGCCTAATCCCCGACAGAGCTGAAAAACTGTTTTTT. The encoded protein is CASSLIPDRAEKLFF. Combining the CDR3 with reference TRBV27 and TRBJ1-4 gives the whole variable domain EAQVTQNPRYLITVTGKKLTVTCSQNMNHEYMSWYRQDPGLGLRQIYYSMNVEVTDKGDVPEGYKVSRKEKRNFPLILESPSPNQTSLYFCASSLIPDRAEKLFFGSGTQLSVL.

V and J are TRBV7-2 and TRBJ1-1; D ambiguous. With 5 bases removed from V and 5 bases from J, the gap between germline ends came to 18 bases. CDR1 and CDR2 (germline): SGHTA, FQGNSA. CDR3 length: 15 residues. The CDR3 region has the DNA TGTGCCAGCAGCATCTCCCCGGGGTCGGGAACTGAAGCTTTCTTT. This codes for CASSISPGSGTEAFF.

V and J are TRBV30 and TRBJ1-4, with 8 positions matching TRBD1. Germline assignment: CDR1 GTSNPN and CDR2 SVGIG (reference sequence). Trimming at V came to 4 bases and at J to 6 bases, leaving 10 bases not matched to a gene. The CDR3 is made up of 15 amino acids. CDR3 sequence reads: CAWTHRQGRDEKLFF. CDR3 bases: TGTGCCTGGACCCATCGACAGGGGCGGGATGAAAAACTGTTTTTT. Together with reference TRBV30 and TRBJ1-4, the CDR3 gives the full variable domain: SQTIHQWPATLVQPVGSPLSLECTVEGTSNPNLYWYRQAAGRGLQLLFYSVGIGQISSEVPQNLSASRPQDRQFILSSKKLLLSDSGFYLCAWTHRQGRDEKLFFGSGTQLSVL.

This chain connects TRBV4-1 to TRBJ1-2, with 10 bases identical to TRBD1. The CDR3 has 16 residues. With 3 bases clipped from V and 1 base from J, the junction kept 5 bases outside the gene matches. Germline V gives CDR1 MGHRA, CDR2 YSYEKL. This CDR3 is CASSHPGTGDNYGYTF. For the CDR3, the DNA is TGCGCCAGCAGCCACCCCGGGACAGGGGATAACTATGGCTACACCTTC.